This TCR beta chain emerged from a study of blood T cell repertoires in COVID-19. About the study: Samples taken during acute and convalescent COVID-19 were collected in the United States, Italy and Spain. PBMCs, B-cell-depleted T cells, or T cells were the source of the cDNA or gDNA that made up the material.

Original analysis: The assay estimated nucleated cells by amplifying reference gene primers. Clones were sequenced by immunoSEQ multiplex PCR, and TCRdb holds only the in-frame ones, with some missing. That table supplies the V and J calls and clone size; D and trimming were determined from the DNA. The table has under 45,000 clones, about 87% seen once. Germline V gene data show CDR1 as MNHEY and CDR2 as SVGEGT. The ends were cut back, 3 bases at V and 1 base at J, with 3 bases in the middle. The CDR3 sequence is 12 residues long. This sequence originates from a human donor in a cohort sampled during active COVID-19. The sequencing input was peripheral blood. The chain links TRBV6-2 or TRBV6-3 to TRBJ1-1, with D uncertain. CDR3 DNA sequence: TGTGCCAGCAGTTATAGGAACACTGAAGCTTTCTTT. It is translated as CASSYRNTEAFF.